These 10 T cell receptor beta chains were all obtained from the same sample, sequenced in a study of human T cells and chemical hapten exposure. Time point described: patch test 1, 2 weeks after DPC sensitization. Treatment described: therapeutic diphenylcyclopropenone sensitization with weekly scalp DPC. TCRdb reprocessed the RACE reads via MiXCR and lists one record per CDR3 protein. This table holds under 450,000 distinct CDR3 sequences, roughly 5% found once. Material: whole blood, obtained in connection with sensitization to the hapten diphenylcyclopropenone (DPC). The origin of the receptors is a woman aged 45-60 years with alopecia areata. Some clones in this sample may be carry-over from other donors' samples.

In its sample, this clonotype was seen many times. The V gene is TRBV7-9, the J gene TRBJ2-2; the D is unclear. Germline V gives CDR1 SEHNR, CDR2 FQNEAQ (reference sequence). This CDR3 is built from 15 residues. The ends were cut back, 5 bases at V and 6 bases at J, with 16 bases in the middle. For the CDR3, the DNA is TGTGCCAGCAGCCCCCCACTTAGGGCAGCCGGGGAGCTGTTTTTT. Translation gives CASSPPLRAAGELFF.

This clonotype has a handful of counts. The V call is TRBV27, the J call TRBJ2-1; D is ambiguous. The V end was cut by 10 bases, the J end by 4 bases, with 8 bases between. CDR3 length: 11 amino acids. Germline values: CDR1 MNHEY, CDR2 SMNVEV (reference sequence). CDR3 loop: CATSKYNEQFF. As DNA, the CDR3 is TGTGCCACCTCAAAGTACAATGAGCAGTTCTTC.

This clonotype was observed many times. The V and J genes are TRBV7-2 and TRBJ2-5; 12 nucleotides line up with TRBD2. The CDR3 is made up of 15 amino acids. Germline CDR1 is SGHTA and CDR2 is FQGNSA. Trimming took 4 bases from V and 3 from J; bases not matched to a gene: 3. CDR3: CASSSRLAGEETQYF. The CDR3 nucleotides are TGTGCCAGCAGCTCTCGACTAGCGGGAGAAGAGACCCAGTACTTC.

This clonotype was picked up a small number of times. This rearrangement joins TRBV25-1 to TRBJ2-2; the D gene is possibly TRBD1 (5 bases). Trimming left V 10 bases short and J 1 base short, with 10 bases between. CDR1 is MGHDK and CDR2 is SYGVNS in the germline V gene. This CDR3 has 13 residues. CDR3 in amino acids: CAILDRNTGELFF. The DNA for the CDR3 is TGTGCCATCCTCGACAGGAACACCGGGGAGCTGTTTTTT. The full variable domain, in which reference TRBV25-1 and TRBJ2-2 provide the parts outside the CDR3, is EADIYQTPRYLVIGTGKKITLECSQTMGHDKMYWYQQDPGMELHLIHYSYGVNSTEKGDLSSESTVSRIRTEHFPLTLESARPSHTSQYLCAILDRNTGELFFGEGSRLTVL.

This clonotype was observed at least ten times. The CDR3 DNA reads as TGTGCCAGCGGGGACAGAAACAGTCTCGGGGAGCTGTTTTTT. Translated: CASGDRNSLGELFF. This chain joins TRBV28 and TRBJ2-2; TRBD1 agrees at 7 bases. The CDR3 extends over 14 amino acids. Germline V gives CDR1 MDHEN, CDR2 SYDVKM. J lost 7 bases, V lost 8 bases, and 10 bases had no gene match.

This clonotype occurred a few times. V gene TRBV27 combines with J gene TRBJ1-5, with unresolved D. Germline V gene data show CDR1 as MNHEY and CDR2 as SMNVEV (reference sequence). The CDR3 spans 14 residues. Trimming removed 0 bases at V and 7 bases at J, with 10 bases between. This chain's CDR3 is CASSLSRAGQPQHF. As DNA, the CDR3 is TGTGCCAGCAGTTTATCGAGGGCGGGCCAGCCCCAGCATTTT.

This clonotype was detected ten times or more. The V and J genes are TRBV7-9 and TRBJ1-1; D gene unclear. The V gene's germline CDR1 is SEHNR and CDR2 FQNEAQ (reference sequence). The CDR3 runs to 15 residues. Deletions cut 5 bases from V and 4 bases from J, with 17 bases between. CDR3 loop: CASSGTGSRGTEAFF. The CDR3 nucleotides read TGTGCCAGCAGCGGAACCGGATCCCGGGGCACTGAAGCTTTCTTT.

As concerns this clonotype: Given a much more abundant clone one base away, this may be a read error. This chain joins TRBV29-1 and TRBJ1-1; 11 bases line up with TRBD1. This CDR3 comprises 13 residues. Germline trimming cut 0 bases from V and 12 bases from J; bases unmatched to any gene: 6. Germline-derived CDR1 and CDR2 are SQVTM and ANQGSEA. The CDR3 DNA reads as TGCAGCGTTGAAGAAAGGACAGGGGGCGCGTCTTTCTTT. It specifies CSVEERTGGASFF.

At least ten counts were recorded for this clonotype. The J gene is TRBJ1-5, the V gene TRBV5-6; the D is unclear. This CDR3 is built from 14 residues. Trimming left V 2 bases short and J 1 base short, with 7 bases between. Per the germline V gene, CDR1 is SGHDT and CDR2 is YYEEEE. The CDR3 nucleotides are TGTGCCAGCAGCTTCTCCCAGAGCAATCAGCCCCAGCATTTT. Its translation: CASSFSQSNQPQHF.

The V gene is TRBV5-8, the J gene TRBJ1-4; D uncertain. From germline, CDR1 is SGHTS and CDR2 YDEGEE. The CDR3 is 13 amino acids. Trimming cost V 1 base and J 7 bases, with 8 bases left between them. This CDR3 is CASSLWGPEKLFF. As DNA, the CDR3 is TGTGCCAGCAGCTTGTGGGGTCCTGAAAAACTGTTTTTT. Full variable domain (rest looked up from reference TRBV5-8 and TRBJ1-4): EAGVTQSPTHLIKTRGQQATLRCSPISGHTSVYWYQQALGLGLQFLLWYDEGEERNRGNFPPRFSGRQFPNYSSELNVNALELEDSALYLCASSLWGPEKLFFGSGTQLSVL.